The clone carrying this T cell receptor (beta chain) came up a few times. Its specificity is not known. The sample comes from a study of molecular identifiers for immune sequencing clone quantification. For the study at large: Replicate runs used RNA from roughly 21,000 or 96,000 naive CD8 cells, which was split five ways into aliquots, and four of those aliquots were then sequenced.

As previously described, bulk TCR libraries were made using listed TCR primers. TCRdb reprocessed the PCR reads via MiXCR and lists one record per CDR3 protein. The table lists a few hundred thousand distinct CDR3 sequences, over 20% of them singletons, with 0.74% in the top ten. Libraries for naive CD8 T cells, which were made from around 18,000 to 910,000 sorted cells, drew on 10%, 30% or 50% of the RNA. Per the germline V gene, CDR1 is DFQATT and CDR2 is SNEGSKA (reference sequence). With 1 base clipped from V and 3 bases from J, the junction kept 10 bases outside the gene matches. This CDR3 spans 16 amino acids. General study points: Whereas naive cells kept under 1% of molecules in clones above 20 RNA copies, such clones held over 97% in effectors.

The chain combines TRBV20-1 with TRBJ2-3, with TRBD1 matching over 7 bases. The receptor comes from a human donor in good health. Some libraries in this study had Jurkat cell RNA spiked in. Sequencing was carried out using naive CD8+ T cells from blood, with Jurkat cell RNA spiked in. Subset here: FACS-sorted CD8+CD4-CCR7+CD45RA+ naive T cells. CDR3 bases: TGCAGTGCTAGAGGGGTACCGACAGGGCGTACAGATACGCAGTATTTT. It codes for CSARGVPTGRTDTQYF.